The 27 T cell receptor beta chains listed next were all sequenced from one sample in a study of shared clonotypes between healthy human individuals. Only in-frame clones appear in the TCRdb table, and some are missing; sequencing was by immunoSEQ multiplex PCR. Seen here are about half a million clones, roughly 85% observed once, and the top ten hold 9.5% to 15%. Sequences were obtained from PBMCs. The receptor set was obtained from a woman between 40 and 55 years old in good health. Some clones in this sample may be carry-over from other donors' samples.

The chain combines TRBV30 with TRBJ2-7; a weak D match, TRBD2 (6 bases). The CDR3 is 16 amino acids. CDR1 and CDR2 (germline): GTSNPN, SVGIG (reference sequence). V was cut by 3 bases and J by 2 bases, with 20 bases left in between. The CDR3 DNA reads as TGTGCCTGGAGCGGAAATTGGGGGGTTCCTCCCTACGAGCAGTACTTC. Protein: CAWSGNWGVPPYEQYF.

The chain links TRBV28 to TRBJ2-2; D not resolved. Deletions cut 3 bases from V and 1 base from J, with 6 bases between. CDR1 is MDHEN, CDR2 SYDVKM, per germline. This CDR3 comprises 14 residues. Written as DNA, the CDR3 is TGTGCCAGCAGTTTCTGGGTGAACACCGGGGAGCTGTTTTTT. Its protein is CASSFWVNTGELFF.

The V gene is TRBV10-3, the J gene TRBJ1-5, with D perhaps TRBD1 (6 bases). Trimming removed 2 bases from V and 7 bases from J, with 15 bases in between. Germline-derived CDR1 and CDR2 are ENHRY and SYGVKD. CDR3 length: 15 amino acids. The CDR3 nucleotides read TGTGCCATCAGTGAGATTGCGGGGGGCGTACAGCCCCAGCATTTT. Translated, it gives CAISEIAGGVQPQHF.

With regard to this clone: The junction shows a germline mismatch at one end, possibly a read error. The sample carries other DNA sequences with the same CDR3. The CDR3 DNA follows: TGTGCCAGCAGTGCCACCGGGACTAGCGGTTCCTATGAGCAGTACTTC. This sequence encodes CASSATGTSGSYEQYF. This sequence joins TRBV28 and TRBJ2-7; 11 bases match TRBD2. CDR3 size: 16 residues. The germline V gene has CDR1 MDHEN and CDR2 SYDVKM.

CDR3 residues: CASSKTGLSYYEQYF. CDR3 DNA sequence: TGTGCCAGCAGCAAGACAGGGTTGAGTTACTACGAGCAGTACTTC. The chain combines TRBV5-6 with TRBJ2-7; 7 nucleotides match TRBD1. From germline, CDR1 is SGHDT and CDR2 YYEEEE. V lost 4 bases and J lost 3; bases outside the gene matches: 10. This CDR3 comprises 15 residues.

The chain recombines TRBV28 with TRBJ1-3, with no clear D. The V gene lost 5 bases and the J gene lost 1 base, with 21 bases spanning the gap. Germline loops: CDR1 MDHEN, CDR2 SYDVKM. The CDR3 is 18 residues long. In nucleotides, the CDR3 is TGTGCCAGCAGTCCCCACCCCTTAGGCGACCGATCTGGAAACACCATATATTTT. The encoded protein is CASSPHPLGDRSGNTIYF.

The chain employs TRBV4-1 and TRBJ2-1; weak D call: TRBD1 (5 bases). In germline, CDR1 is MGHRA, CDR2 YSYEKL. The CDR3 length is 16 residues. V lost 4 bases and J 0 bases, leaving 13 bases between the germline ends. The CDR3 sequence is CASSPRQMSSYNEQFF. The CDR3 coding sequence is TGCGCCAGCAGCCCCAGACAGATGAGCTCCTACAATGAGCAGTTCTTC.

The chain is built from TRBV2 and TRBJ2-7; 10 bases map to TRBD1. From germline, CDR1 is SNHLY and CDR2 FYNNEI. The ends lost 6 bases at V and 3 bases at J; junction bases unmatched: 5. The CDR3 is made up of 14 amino acids. DNA for the CDR3: TGTGCCAGCAGATCCGGGACAGGGGTCTACGAGCAGTACTTC. Protein sequence: CASRSGTGVYEQYF.

V and J are TRBV6-1 and TRBJ1-3; D is unclear. The ends were cut back, 2 bases at V and 1 base at J, with 0 bases in the middle. The CDR3 is 12 residues long. Germline CDR1 MNHNS, CDR2 SASEGT. CDR3 sequence: CASSESGNTIYF. In nucleotides, the CDR3 is TGTGCCAGCAGTGAATCTGGAAACACCATATATTTT.

The chain employs TRBV19 and TRBJ2-7; 7 bases agree with TRBD2. J lost 0 bases, V lost 4 bases, and 9 bases had no gene match. This CDR3 is 16 amino acids long. The germline CDR1 and CDR2 sequences are LNHDA and SQIVND (reference sequence). CDR3: CASSSPSGGSSYEQYF. In nucleotides, the CDR3 is TGTGCCAGTAGTAGTCCAAGTGGCGGGAGCTCCTACGAGCAGTACTTC.

The chain links TRBV5-8 to TRBJ2-3; D is unresolved. Germline CDR1 is SGHTS and CDR2 is YDEGEE. The CDR3 loop spans 12 amino acids. V shed 4 bases and J shed 4 bases, with 7 bases lying between them. CDR3 amino acids: CASSLRPDTQYF. CDR3 coding DNA: TGTGCCAGCAGCCTCAGACCAGATACGCAGTATTTT. The full variable domain, with the rest looked up from reference TRBV5-8 and TRBJ2-3, is EAGVTQSPTHLIKTRGQQATLRCSPISGHTSVYWYQQALGLGLQFLLWYDEGEERNRGNFPPRFSGRQFPNYSSELNVNALELEDSALYLCASSLRPDTQYFGPGTRLTVL.

Here the CDR3 reads CASSIRPGPPSYEQYF. DNA for the CDR3: TGCGCCAGCAGCATCCGCCCGGGACCCCCTTCCTACGAGCAGTACTTC. V gene TRBV4-1 combines with J gene TRBJ2-7; D possibly uses TRBD1 or TRBD2 (5 bases each). CDR1 is MGHRA and CDR2 is YSYEKL in the germline V gene. The CDR3 is 16 residues long. Trimming took off 5 bases at V and 1 base at J, with 18 bases between the two ends.

J is TRBJ2-1 and V is TRBV28, with a weak D call TRBD2 (5 bases). The CDR3 extends over 15 amino acids. Germline lookup yields CDR1 MDHEN and CDR2 SYDVKM. Trimming pared 6 bases from V and 3 bases from J, leaving 15 bases between. The CDR3 nucleotides read TGTGCCAGCAGCCACCGCCTCGGGGTCTACAATGAGCAGTTCTTC. Amino acids: CASSHRLGVYNEQFF.

This clone was seen only a few times. With a much larger clone just one base away, this may be a read error. The same CDR3 is also encoded by other DNA sequences in this sample. The genes are TRBV6-6 and TRBJ1-1; D not resolved. Per germline, CDR1 MNHNY and CDR2 SVGAGI (reference sequence). This CDR3 is 13 amino acids long. In nucleotides, the CDR3 is TGTGCCAGCAGTTACTCGATAAGCACTGAGGCTTTCTTT. This sequence encodes CASSYSISTEAFF.

Points on this clone: The junction shows a germline mismatch at one end, possibly a read error. Additional DNA sequences in this sample encode the identical CDR3. The V and J genes are TRBV2 and TRBJ1-1, with 10 bases that match TRBD1. The CDR3 covers 12 residues. Per the germline V gene, CDR1 is SNHLY and CDR2 is FYNNEI. The CDR3 sequence: CASSGDRGEAFF. The CDR3, as DNA: TGTGCCAGCAGTGGGGACAGGGGAGAAGCTTTCTTC.

Only a few counts were recorded for this clone. This chain uses TRBV27 with TRBJ2-7, with D uncertain. This CDR3 contains 17 residues. The germline gives CDR1 MNHEY, CDR2 SMNVEV (reference sequence). The V gene lost 5 bases and the J gene lost 0 bases, with 20 bases spanning the gap. CDR3: CASSKRASGFGSYEQYF. CDR3 coding DNA: TGTGCCAGCAGTAAACGAGCGTCGGGCTTCGGCTCCTACGAGCAGTACTTC.

V and J are TRBV4-3 and TRBJ1-6, with D hard to call. Trimming removed 0 bases from V and 4 bases from J, with 10 bases in between. The germline gives CDR1 LGHNA, CDR2 YSLEER. CDR3 length: 16 residues. The CDR3 is CASSQDSRMYNSPLHF. Written as DNA, the CDR3 is TGCGCCAGCAGCCAAGATAGCAGGATGTATAATTCACCCCTCCACTTT.

In its sample, this clone was seen once. The chain joins TRBV5-1 to TRBJ1-2; TRBD1 matches at 7 bases. J lost 4 bases, V lost 1 base, and 4 bases had no gene match. The CDR3 runs 14 residues. Germline V gene data show CDR1 as SGHRS and CDR2 as YFSETQ. For the CDR3, the DNA is TGCGCCAGCAGCTTGACAGGGGCAGGCTATGGCTACACCTTC. Its translation: CASSLTGAGYGYTF.

The V call is TRBV5-1, the J call TRBJ2-1; possibly TRBD1 for D (6 bases). The CDR3 contains 15 residues. The V gene's germline CDR1 is SGHRS and CDR2 YFSETQ. Trimming removed 6 bases from V and 1 base from J, with 14 bases in between. For the CDR3, the DNA is TGCGCCAGCACCTCCCGTCAGGGGTCCTACAATGAGCAGTTCTTC. Its protein product is CASTSRQGSYNEQFF.

The CDR3 region has the DNA TGTGCCAGCAGCAAAGGCGCAGGGGGCTCGGGCGAGCAGTACTTC. Its translation is CASSKGAGGSGEQYF. V is TRBV21-1 and J is TRBJ2-7; the table's D call TRBD1 went unverified against the DNA. TRBV21-1 is a known pseudogene. The length of the CDR3 is 15 residues.

Remarks on this clone: At the DNA level, this CDR3 is encoded by other sequences in the same sample as well. The V call is TRBV5-1, the J call TRBJ2-2; no clear D gene. This CDR3 has 14 residues. The germline V gene encodes CDR1 SGHRS and CDR2 YFSETQ. V lost 7 bases, J lost 3 bases, and 13 bases lay in between. For the CDR3, the DNA is TGCGCCAGCCGCGAGGCTAGTGACACCGGGGAGCTGTTTTTT. Translating gives CASREASDTGELFF.

The CDR3 sequence: CASSPYPGLLYEQYF. The CDR3 DNA reads TGTGCCAGCAGTCCTTACCCGGGACTCCTCTACGAGCAGTACTTC. The chain recombines TRBV27 with TRBJ2-7, with D perhaps TRBD2 (6 bases). CDR3 size: 15 residues. Per germline, CDR1 MNHEY and CDR2 SMNVEV (reference sequence). Trimming pared 5 bases from V and 3 bases from J, leaving 17 bases between.

The chain joins TRBV7-3 to TRBJ2-5; no reliable D call. With 5 bases removed from V and 4 bases from J, the gap between germline ends came to 14 bases. The CDR3 has 14 amino acids. Germline CDR1 is SGHTA and CDR2 is FQGTGA. The CDR3 nucleotides read TGTGCCAGCAGCCCAAGAAGGGTGGGAGAGACCCAGTACTTC. Amino acid sequence: CASSPRRVGETQYF. The full variable domain, in which reference TRBV7-3 and TRBJ2-5 provide the parts outside the CDR3, is GAGVSQTPSNKVTEKGKYVELRCDPISGHTALYWYRQSLGQGPEFLIYFQGTGAADDSGLPNDRFFAVRPEGSVSTLKIQRTERGDSAVYLCASSPRRVGETQYFGPGTRLLVL.

This clone was counted a few times. The same CDR3 can be traced to other DNA sequences in this sample. The V call is TRBV10-3, the J call TRBJ2-6; D is unclear. This CDR3 is 15 amino acids long. Per the germline V gene, CDR1 is ENHRY and CDR2 is SYGVKD. The V end was cut by 3 bases, the J end by 2 bases, with 8 bases between. CDR3 nucleotide sequence: TGTGCCATCAGTGATTTCGGACCTGGGGCCAACGTCCTGACTTTC. Residues: CAISDFGPGANVLTF.

Many counts were recorded for this clone. This sequence joins TRBV28 and TRBJ2-4; 7 nucleotides line up with TRBD2. The CDR3 contains 16 residues. V was pared by 3 bases and J by 0 bases, with 5 bases of the junction left unmatched. Looked up from germline, CDR1 is MDHEN and CDR2 is SYDVKM. CDR3 residues: CASSFGGNRAKNIQYF. The DNA of the CDR3 is TGTGCCAGCAGTTTCGGGGGGAATAGAGCCAAAAACATTCAGTACTTC.

The chain combines TRBV18 with TRBJ1-1; D is ambiguous. Germline V gene data show CDR1 as KGHSH and CDR2 as LQKENI. The CDR3 is 15 residues long. V gave up 3 bases and J gave up 7 bases, with 18 bases separating them. The CDR3 is CASSPPRGERYEAFF. DNA of the CDR3: TGTGCCAGCTCACCTCCCCGGGGTGAAAGGTATGAAGCTTTCTTT.

The rearrangement joins TRBV7-9 to TRBJ2-7; 7 positions match TRBD2. J was trimmed by 10 bases and V by 2 bases; bases with no gene match: 14. This CDR3 is 15 amino acids long. Germline CDR1 and CDR2: SEHNR and FQNEAQ (reference sequence). CDR3 region: CASSLRGDQTTSQYF. The CDR3 DNA reads TGTGCCAGCAGCTTACGGGGGGACCAAACTACGAGCCAGTACTTC.